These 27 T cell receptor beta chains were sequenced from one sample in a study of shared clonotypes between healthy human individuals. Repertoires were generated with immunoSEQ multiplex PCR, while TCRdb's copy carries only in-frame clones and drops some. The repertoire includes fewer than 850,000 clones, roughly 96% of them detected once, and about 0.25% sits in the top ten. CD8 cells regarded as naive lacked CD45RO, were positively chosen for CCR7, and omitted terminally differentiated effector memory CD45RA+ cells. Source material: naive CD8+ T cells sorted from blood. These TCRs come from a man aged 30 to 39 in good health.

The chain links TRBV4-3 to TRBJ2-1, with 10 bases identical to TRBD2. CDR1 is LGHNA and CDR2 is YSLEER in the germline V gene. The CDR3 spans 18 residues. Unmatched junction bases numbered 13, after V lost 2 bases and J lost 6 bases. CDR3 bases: TGCGCCAGCAGCCAATCCATAGCGGGAGGATCCTGGGGCAATGAGCAGTTCTTC. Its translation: CASSQSIAGGSWGNEQFF.

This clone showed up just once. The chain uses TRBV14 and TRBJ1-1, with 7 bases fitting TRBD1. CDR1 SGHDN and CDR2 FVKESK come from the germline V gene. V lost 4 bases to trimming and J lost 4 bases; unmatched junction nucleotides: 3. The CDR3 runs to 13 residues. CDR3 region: CASSLGTATEAFF. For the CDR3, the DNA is TGTGCCAGCAGCCTTGGGACAGCCACTGAAGCTTTCTTT.

This CDR3 reads CASSGKENYEQYF. CDR3 coding DNA: TGTGCCAGCAGCGGGAAGGAGAACTACGAGCAGTACTTC. This chain links TRBV7-9 with TRBJ2-7; no clear D. Trimming cost V 5 bases and J 3 bases, with 11 bases left between them. This CDR3 contains 13 residues. Germline CDR1 reads SEHNR; CDR2 reads FQNEAQ (reference sequence).

The CDR3 DNA sequence: TGTGCCAGCAGCCCGGGGCAGGGGATCCCTGAAGCTTTCTTT. As protein: CASSPGQGIPEAFF. The V and J genes are TRBV11-2 and TRBJ1-1, with D maybe TRBD1 (6 bases). This CDR3 has 14 amino acids. CDR1 is SGHAT, CDR2 FQNNGV, per germline. The V end lost 5 bases, the J end lost 6 bases, and 16 bases lay between the germline ends.

The CDR3 region is CASSEAGDGNEKLFF. The CDR3 nucleotides read TGTGCCAGCAGTGAAGCGGGCGACGGGAATGAAAAACTGTTTTTT. The V call is TRBV6-1, the J call TRBJ1-4; D not certain. The germline gives CDR1 MNHNS, CDR2 SASEGT. V lost 0 bases, J lost 5 bases, and 10 bases lay in between. The CDR3 totals 15 residues.

The CDR3 sequence: CASSLEGNNVNEQFF. The DNA for the CDR3 is TGTGCCAGCAGCTTGGAGGGAAATAACGTCAATGAGCAGTTCTTC. This chain links TRBV7-2 with TRBJ2-1; D is possibly TRBD2 (6 bases). Trimming left V 3 bases short and J 6 bases short, with 15 bases between. CDR1 and CDR2 from the germline V gene are SGHTA and FQGNSA. The CDR3 covers 15 residues. The whole variable domain, filled in from reference TRBV7-2 and TRBJ2-1, reads GAGVSQSPSNKVTEKGKDVELRCDPISGHTALYWYRQSLGQGLEFLIYFQGNSAPDKSGLPSDRFSAERTGGSVSTLTIQRTQQEDSAVYLCASSLEGNNVNEQFFGPGTRLTVL.

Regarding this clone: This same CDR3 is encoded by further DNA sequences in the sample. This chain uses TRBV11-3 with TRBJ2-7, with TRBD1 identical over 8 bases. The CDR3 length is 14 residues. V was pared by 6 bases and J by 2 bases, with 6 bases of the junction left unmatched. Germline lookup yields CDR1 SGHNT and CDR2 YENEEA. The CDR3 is CASSPRTGTYEQYF. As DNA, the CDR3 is TGTGCCAGCAGTCCCCGGACAGGGACCTACGAGCAGTACTTC.

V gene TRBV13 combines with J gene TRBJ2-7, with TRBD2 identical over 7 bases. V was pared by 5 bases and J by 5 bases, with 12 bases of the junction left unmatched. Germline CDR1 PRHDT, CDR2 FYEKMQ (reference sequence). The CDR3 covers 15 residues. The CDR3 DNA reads TGTGCCAGCAGCGCCGGGGGGAGCGGCCTTCACGAGCAGTACTTC. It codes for CASSAGGSGLHEQYF.

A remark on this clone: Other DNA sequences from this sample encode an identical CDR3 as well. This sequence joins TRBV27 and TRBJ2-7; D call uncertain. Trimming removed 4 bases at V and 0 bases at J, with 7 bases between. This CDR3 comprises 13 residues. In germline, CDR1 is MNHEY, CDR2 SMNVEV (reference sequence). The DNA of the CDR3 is TGTGCCAGCAGTTCGAGTAGCTCCTACGAGCAGTACTTC. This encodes CASSSSSSYEQYF.

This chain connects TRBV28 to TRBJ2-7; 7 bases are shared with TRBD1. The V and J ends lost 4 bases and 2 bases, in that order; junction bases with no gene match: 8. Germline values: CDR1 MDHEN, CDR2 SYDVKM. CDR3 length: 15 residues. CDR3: CASSSRQGPTYEQYF. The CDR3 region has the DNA TGTGCCAGCAGTTCCCGACAGGGACCTACCTACGAGCAGTACTTC.

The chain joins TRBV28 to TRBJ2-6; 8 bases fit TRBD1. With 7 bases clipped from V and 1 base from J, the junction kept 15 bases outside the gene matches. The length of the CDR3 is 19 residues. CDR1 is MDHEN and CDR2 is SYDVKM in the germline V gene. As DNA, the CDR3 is TGTGCCAGCACCCCCCGGGGCTACAGGGGGAGGTCTGGGGCCAACGTCCTGACTTTC. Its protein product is CASTPRGYRGRSGANVLTF.

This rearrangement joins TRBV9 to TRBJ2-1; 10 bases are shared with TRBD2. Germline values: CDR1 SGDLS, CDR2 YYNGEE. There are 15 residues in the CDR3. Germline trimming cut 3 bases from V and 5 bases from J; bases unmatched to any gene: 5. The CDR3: CASSALAGFDNEQFF. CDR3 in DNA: TGTGCCAGCAGCGCACTAGCGGGGTTTGACAATGAGCAGTTCTTC.

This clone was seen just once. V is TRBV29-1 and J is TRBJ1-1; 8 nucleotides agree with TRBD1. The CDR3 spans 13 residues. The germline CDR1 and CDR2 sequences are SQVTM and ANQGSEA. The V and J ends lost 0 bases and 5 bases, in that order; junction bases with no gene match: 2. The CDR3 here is CSVEDQGATEAFF. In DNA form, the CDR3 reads TGCAGCGTTGAAGACCAGGGGGCAACTGAAGCTTTCTTT.

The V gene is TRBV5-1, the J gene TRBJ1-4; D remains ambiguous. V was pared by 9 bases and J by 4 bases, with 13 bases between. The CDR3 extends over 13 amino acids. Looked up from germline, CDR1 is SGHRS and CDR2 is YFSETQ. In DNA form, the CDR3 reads TGCGCCACTCCCTGTGGGTGTAATGAAAAACTGTTTTTT. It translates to CATPCGCNEKLFF.

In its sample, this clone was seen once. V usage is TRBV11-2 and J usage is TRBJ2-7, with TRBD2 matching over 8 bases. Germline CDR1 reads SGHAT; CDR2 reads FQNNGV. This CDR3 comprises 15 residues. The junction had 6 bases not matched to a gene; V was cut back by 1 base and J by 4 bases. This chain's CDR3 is CASSLGSGSRYEQYF. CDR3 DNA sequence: TGTGCCAGCAGCTTAGGAAGCGGGAGTAGGTACGAGCAGTACTTC.

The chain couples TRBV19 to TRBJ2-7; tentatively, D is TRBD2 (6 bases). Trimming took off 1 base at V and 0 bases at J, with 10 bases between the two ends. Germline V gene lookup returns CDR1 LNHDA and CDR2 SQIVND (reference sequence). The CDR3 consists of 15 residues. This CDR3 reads CASSIAGGTSYEQYF. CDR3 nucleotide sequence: TGTGCCAGTAGTATAGCAGGCGGGACCTCCTACGAGCAGTACTTC.

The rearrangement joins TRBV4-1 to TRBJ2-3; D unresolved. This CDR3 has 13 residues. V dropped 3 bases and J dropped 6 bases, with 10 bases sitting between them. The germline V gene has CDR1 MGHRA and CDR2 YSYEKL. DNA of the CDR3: TGCGCCAGCAGCCAGGACCCGGACGATACGCAGTATTTT. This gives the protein CASSQDPDDTQYF.

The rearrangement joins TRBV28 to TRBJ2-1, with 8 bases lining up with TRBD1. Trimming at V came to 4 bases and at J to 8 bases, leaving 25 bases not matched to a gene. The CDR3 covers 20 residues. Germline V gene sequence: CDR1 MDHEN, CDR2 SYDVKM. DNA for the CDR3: TGTGCCAGCAGTTCCCCCCGAGACCGGGACAGGCTCTCTTTCTTCGATGAGCAGTTCTTC. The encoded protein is CASSSPRDRDRLSFFDEQFF.

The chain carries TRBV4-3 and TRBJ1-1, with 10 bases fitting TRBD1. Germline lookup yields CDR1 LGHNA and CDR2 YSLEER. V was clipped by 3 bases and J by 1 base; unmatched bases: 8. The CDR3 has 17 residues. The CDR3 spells CASSQAGTGVSNTEAFF. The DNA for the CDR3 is TGCGCCAGCAGCCAGGCCGGGACAGGGGTTTCGAACACTGAAGCTTTCTTT.

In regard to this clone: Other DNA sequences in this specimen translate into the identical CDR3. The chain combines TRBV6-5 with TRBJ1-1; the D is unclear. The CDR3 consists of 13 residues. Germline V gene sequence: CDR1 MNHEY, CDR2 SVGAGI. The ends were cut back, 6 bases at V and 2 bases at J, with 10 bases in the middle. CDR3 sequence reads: CASSLGGNTEAFF. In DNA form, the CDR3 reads TGTGCCAGCAGCCTCGGAGGAAACACTGAAGCTTTCTTT.

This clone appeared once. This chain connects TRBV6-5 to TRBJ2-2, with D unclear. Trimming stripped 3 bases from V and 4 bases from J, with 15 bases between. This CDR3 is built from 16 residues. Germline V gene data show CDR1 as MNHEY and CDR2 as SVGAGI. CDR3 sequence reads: CASSYTVKRTTGELFF. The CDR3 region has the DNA TGTGCCAGCAGTTATACCGTGAAGCGAACCACCGGGGAGCTGTTTTTT.

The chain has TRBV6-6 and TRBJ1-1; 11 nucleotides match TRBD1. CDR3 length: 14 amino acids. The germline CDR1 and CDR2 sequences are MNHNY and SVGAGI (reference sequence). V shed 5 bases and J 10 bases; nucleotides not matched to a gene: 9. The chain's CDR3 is CASSPGQGGLRAFF. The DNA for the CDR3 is TGTGCCAGCAGTCCGGGACAGGGGGGATTAAGAGCTTTCTTT.

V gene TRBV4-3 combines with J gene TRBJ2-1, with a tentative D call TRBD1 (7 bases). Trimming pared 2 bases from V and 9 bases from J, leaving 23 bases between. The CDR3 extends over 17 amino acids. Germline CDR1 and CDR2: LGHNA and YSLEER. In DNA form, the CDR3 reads TGCGCCAGCAGCCAATCTCTCGGCGGCGGGAAGGGGGCTGAGCAGTTCTTC. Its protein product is CASSQSLGGGKGAEQFF.

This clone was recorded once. CDR3 bases: TGCGCCAGCAGCTCCCATGGCGGGAGGCGGGGCACAGATACGCAGTATTTT. Translated, it gives CASSSHGGRRGTDTQYF. V gene TRBV5-1 combines with J gene TRBJ2-3; 8 bases agree with TRBD2. V gave up 3 bases and J gave up 1 base; unmatched junction bases: 10. The CDR3 spans 17 residues. The germline gives CDR1 SGHRS, CDR2 YFSETQ.

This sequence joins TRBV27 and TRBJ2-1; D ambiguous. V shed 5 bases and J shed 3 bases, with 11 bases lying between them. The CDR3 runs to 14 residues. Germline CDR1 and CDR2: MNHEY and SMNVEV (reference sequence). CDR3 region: CASSLDGNYNEQFF. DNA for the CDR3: TGTGCCAGCAGTCTGGACGGAAACTACAATGAGCAGTTCTTC.

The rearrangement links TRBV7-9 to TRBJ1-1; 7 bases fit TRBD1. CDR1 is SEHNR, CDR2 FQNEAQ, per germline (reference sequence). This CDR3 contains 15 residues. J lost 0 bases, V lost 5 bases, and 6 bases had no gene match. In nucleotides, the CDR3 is TGTGCCAGCAGCCTAGGACAGGCTATGAACACTGAAGCTTTCTTT. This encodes CASSLGQAMNTEAFF.

DNA of the CDR3: TGTGCCAGCAGTTACTCGATAAGGGATAATCAGCCCCAGCATTTT. It specifies CASSYSIRDNQPQHF. The rearrangement uses TRBV6-8 and TRBJ1-5; no clear D. The CDR3 runs 15 residues. The germline gives CDR1 MNHGY, CDR2 SAAAGT. V shed 0 bases and J shed 4 bases, with 10 bases lying between them.